Each of the 22 T cell receptor beta chains below was sequenced from the same sample in a study of blood T cell repertoires in COVID-19. Data came from immunoSEQ multiplex PCR; TCRdb stores just in-frame clones and leaves some out. The table lists 200,000 to 300,000 clones, around 85% of them singletons. Sequencing used PBMCs or T cells enriched from blood (not recorded which). These TCRs come from a woman aged 45-59 years with acute COVID-19.

Only a few counts were recorded for this clone. The genes are TRBV4-3 and TRBJ1-1; D is perhaps TRBD1 (5 bases). Trimming took 4 bases from V and 7 from J, leaving 13 bases between them. Germline V lookup: CDR1 LGHNA, CDR2 YSLEER. The CDR3 has 13 residues. The CDR3 nucleotides read TGCGCCAGCAGCCCGGGAGGGGTGAATGAAGCTTTCTTT. Translation: CASSPGGVNEAFF.

The chain employs TRBV5-5 and TRBJ2-7, with a possible D match to TRBD1 (6 bases). Germline CDR1 SGHKS, CDR2 YYEKEE (reference sequence). This CDR3 has 14 residues. Trimming stripped 5 bases from V and 3 bases from J, with 15 bases between. The CDR3 loop reads CASSSPGTHYEQYF. CDR3 sequence (DNA): TGTGCCAGCAGTTCCCCCGGGACACACTACGAGCAGTACTTC.

The genes are TRBV27 and TRBJ1-6; 7 nucleotides align to TRBD1. Germline loops: CDR1 MNHEY, CDR2 SMNVEV (reference sequence). After removal of 2 bases from V and 7 bases from J, the junction contained 8 bases not matched to a gene. The CDR3 length is 16 residues. Written as DNA, the CDR3 is TGTGCCAGCAGTTTAACTCCGACAGGGAGCAATTCACCCCTCCACTTT. Amino acid sequence: CASSLTPTGSNSPLHF.

The genes are TRBV2 and TRBJ1-2, with unresolved D. The CDR3 covers 13 residues. V was cut by 8 bases and J by 3 bases, with 13 bases left in between. From germline, CDR1 is SNHLY and CDR2 FYNNEI. CDR3 in DNA: TGTGCCAGCGAGCTAGATCACTACTATGGCTACACCTTC. Its translation: CASELDHYYGYTF.

Only one count was recorded for this clone. The chain links TRBV3-1 (or the pseudogene TRBV3-2) to TRBJ1-6; no clear D. Trimming stripped 3 bases from V and 0 bases from J, with 6 bases between. The CDR3 runs to 15 residues. The V gene's germline CDR1 is LGHDT and CDR2 YNNKEL (reference sequence). The CDR3 DNA follows: TGTGCCAGCAGCCATTCCAGCTCCTATAATTCACCCCTCCACTTT. It specifies CASSHSSSYNSPLHF.

The chain combines TRBV6-5 with TRBJ2-7, with TRBD1 matching 11 bases. Germline CDR1 and CDR2: MNHEY and SVGAGI. This CDR3 comprises 14 residues. Trimming removed 5 bases from V and 7 bases from J; junction bases left unmatched: 7. The CDR3 coding sequence is TGTGCCAGCAGTAACGGACAGGGGGCGAATGAGCAGTACTTC. It yields the protein CASSNGQGANEQYF.

The chain uses TRBV6-5 and TRBJ1-4; 10 bases are shared with TRBD1. The CDR3 totals 13 residues. The V gene's germline CDR1 is MNHEY and CDR2 SVGAGI. The junction had 8 bases not matched to a gene; V was cut back by 11 bases and J by 8 bases. The CDR3 reads CASGRDRGEKLFF. In DNA, the CDR3 is TGTGCCTCTGGTCGGGACAGGGGCGAAAAACTGTTTTTT.

The genes are TRBV2 and TRBJ2-1, with TRBD1 identical over 7 bases. V lost 6 bases, J lost 8 bases, and 13 bases stayed unmatched. CDR1 is SNHLY, CDR2 FYNNEI, per germline. This CDR3 contains 15 residues. CDR3 residues: CASRDRQAGADEQFF. CDR3 coding DNA: TGTGCCAGCAGGGACAGGCAGGCAGGGGCAGATGAGCAGTTCTTC. Filled out from reference TRBV2 and TRBJ2-1, the complete variable domain reads EPEVTQTPSHQVTQMGQEVILRCVPISNHLYFYWYRQILGQKVEFLVSFYNNEISEKSEIFDDQFSVERPDGSNFTLKIRSTKLEDSAMYFCASRDRQAGADEQFFGPGTRLTVL.

The rearrangement uses TRBV19 and TRBJ1-1; D is ambiguous. The CDR3 totals 13 residues. The ends were cut back, 5 bases at V and 5 bases at J, with 12 bases in the middle. CDR1 and CDR2 from the germline V gene are LNHDA and SQIVND (reference sequence). The CDR3 reads CASSFLSGTEAFF. CDR3 sequence (DNA): TGTGCCAGTAGTTTCCTTTCGGGGACTGAAGCTTTCTTT.

The chain recombines TRBV18 with TRBJ2-1; 12 bases agree with TRBD2. Germline loops: CDR1 KGHSH, CDR2 LQKENI. The CDR3 covers 16 residues. The V segment lost 6 bases and the J segment 8 bases; nucleotides outside the gene matches: 11. The CDR3 coding sequence is TGTGCCAGCTCGCCTATGTCTAGCGGGGGGGCCTATGAGCAGTTCTTC. This gives the protein CASSPMSSGGAYEQFF. The variable domain in full, completed from reference TRBV18 and TRBJ2-1, reads NAGVMQNPRHLVRRRGQEARLRCSPMKGHSHVYWYRQLPEEGLKFMVYLQKENIIDESGMPKERFSAEFPKEGPSILRIQQVVRGDSAAYFCASSPMSSGGAYEQFFGPGTRLTVL.

The chain is built from TRBV30 and TRBJ2-2, with D uncertain. CDR1 and CDR2 from the germline V gene are GTSNPN and SVGIG (reference sequence). This CDR3 has 12 residues. V lost 5 bases, J lost 5 bases, and 9 bases lay in between. CDR3: CAWYSLTGELFF. CDR3 nucleotides: TGTGCCTGGTACTCACTGACCGGGGAGCTGTTTTTT. Drawing the rest from reference TRBV30 and TRBJ2-2, the complete variable domain is SQTIHQWPATLVQPVGSPLSLECTVEGTSNPNLYWYRQAAGRGLQLLFYSVGIGQISSEVPQNLSASRPQDRQFILSSKKLLLSDSGFYLCAWYSLTGELFFGEGSRLTVL.

V gene TRBV5-6 combines with J gene TRBJ2-5; D is perhaps TRBD1 (5 bases). This CDR3 has 15 amino acids. Germline lookup yields CDR1 SGHDT and CDR2 YYEEEE. The germline V and J ends were trimmed by 4 bases and 2 bases, with 15 bases remaining between them. The CDR3 coding sequence is TGTGCCAGCAGCAACTGGGGCCTACTGCAAGAGACCCAGTACTTC. It codes for CASSNWGLLQETQYF.

The chain has TRBV7-2 and TRBJ1-2, with TRBD1 matching 8 bases. V gave up 5 bases and J gave up 6 bases; unmatched junction bases: 14. This CDR3 is 16 amino acids long. From germline, CDR1 is SGHTA and CDR2 FQGNSA. The CDR3 DNA reads as TGTGCCAGCAGCCCCCGACAGGGGACCGCCGGGGATGGCTACACCTTC. Translating it yields CASSPRQGTAGDGYTF.

V usage is TRBV5-1 and J usage is TRBJ2-7; no clear D gene. The length of the CDR3 is 14 residues. V gave up 3 bases and J gave up 0 bases, with 10 bases separating them. CDR1 is SGHRS and CDR2 is YFSETQ in the germline V gene. CDR3 nucleotides: TGCGCCAGCAGCTATATCTCGAGCTCCTACGAGCAGTACTTC. Amino acid sequence: CASSYISSSYEQYF.

As concerns this clone: Other DNA sequences of this sample code for an identical CDR3. The chain combines TRBV5-1 with TRBJ2-5; 11 bases map to TRBD2. Germline V lookup: CDR1 SGHRS, CDR2 YFSETQ. The CDR3 has 16 amino acids. J was trimmed by 1 base and V by 0 bases; bases with no gene match: 2. The CDR3 DNA reads TGCGCCAGCAGCTTGGCCGGGACTAGCGGCCAAGAGACCCAGTACTTC. Its protein is CASSLAGTSGQETQYF.

This clone was observed a single time. This rearrangement joins TRBV11-3 to TRBJ2-3; 8 bases align to TRBD2. With V trimmed by 2 bases and J by 4 bases, 8 bases remained unmatched. CDR1 and CDR2 from the germline V gene are SGHNT and YENEEA. The CDR3 consists of 16 residues. The CDR3 DNA reads TGTGCCAGCAGCTTAAAGGCGGGGGGAAACCCAGATACGCAGTATTTT. Translation: CASSLKAGGNPDTQYF.

This chain links TRBV7-9 with TRBJ1-1, with unresolved D. CDR1 is SEHNR, CDR2 FQNEAQ, per germline (reference sequence). V lost 5 bases to trimming and J lost 4 bases, with 14 bases between them. The CDR3 loop spans 14 amino acids. The CDR3 loop reads CASSPFGGGTEAFF. CDR3 sequence (DNA): TGTGCCAGCAGCCCGTTTGGCGGAGGCACTGAAGCTTTCTTT.

The gene calls are TRBV7-9 and TRBJ1-1, with D tentatively TRBD1 (5 bases). This CDR3 contains 16 residues. V was trimmed by 1 base and J by 0 bases, leaving 12 bases between them. Germline values: CDR1 SEHNR, CDR2 FQNEAQ (reference sequence). DNA for the CDR3: TGTGCCAGCAGCTTAGACAGGCGTAAAATGAACACTGAAGCTTTCTTT. Protein product: CASSLDRRKMNTEAFF.

In this sample, this clone turned up a few times. V is TRBV18 and J is TRBJ1-1; possible D gene TRBD1, 6 bases. V dropped 3 bases and J dropped 3 bases, with 20 bases sitting between them. The V gene's germline CDR1 is KGHSH and CDR2 LQKENI. The CDR3 sequence is 17 residues long. The CDR3 nucleotides are TGTGCCAGCTCACCGGTGGAAGGGGGAAAGGGGCACACTGAAGCTTTCTTT. Residues: CASSPVEGGKGHTEAFF. The whole variable domain, filled in from reference TRBV18 and TRBJ1-1, reads NAGVMQNPRHLVRRRGQEARLRCSPMKGHSHVYWYRQLPEEGLKFMVYLQKENIIDESGMPKERFSAEFPKEGPSILRIQQVVRGDSAAYFCASSPVEGGKGHTEAFFGQGTRLTVV.

The rearrangement links TRBV5-4 to TRBJ1-2; 10 bases match TRBD1. With 0 bases clipped from V and 5 bases from J, the junction kept 4 bases outside the gene matches. Looked up from germline, CDR1 is SGHNT and CDR2 is YYREEE (reference sequence). The CDR3 is 15 amino acids. CDR3 residues: CASSLADRGLYGYTF. In DNA form, the CDR3 reads TGTGCCAGCAGCTTGGCCGACAGGGGGCTTTATGGCTACACCTTC.

The V call is TRBV5-6, the J call TRBJ1-2, with 9 bases aligning to TRBD1. This CDR3 contains 16 residues. Germline CDR1 reads SGHDT; CDR2 reads YYEEEE. J lost 8 bases, V lost 3 bases, and 14 bases had no gene match. This chain's CDR3 is CASSSTPTGGAGGYTF. The CDR3 DNA sequence: TGTGCCAGCAGCTCGACTCCTACAGGGGGCGCAGGGGGCTACACCTTC.

The CDR3 here is CSYRSGNTIYF. CDR3 nucleotides: TGCAGCTACAGGTCTGGAAACACCATATATTTT. V and J are TRBV29-1 and TRBJ1-3, with a weak D call TRBD1 (5 bases). Germline V gene sequence: CDR1 SQVTM, CDR2 ANQGSEA. Between the trimmed V and J ends, which lost 8 bases and 1 base, there was a span of 6 bases. The CDR3 sequence is 11 residues long. Together with reference TRBV29-1 and TRBJ1-3, the CDR3 gives the full variable domain: SAVISQKPSRDICQRGTSLTIQCQVDSQVTMMFWYRQQPGQSLTLIATANQGSEATYESGFVIDKFPISRPNLTFSTLTVSNMSPEDSSIYLCSYRSGNTIYFGEGSWLTVV.